One sample yielded the 14 T cell receptor beta chains listed below, sequenced in a study of T cell changes during pregnancy in multiple sclerosis. Some clones are missing from TCRdb's copy, which holds only in-frame ones; the method was immunoSEQ multiplex PCR. The repertoire consists of under 65,000 clones, with approximately 91% occurring once and the leading ten covering around 0.6%. This specimen was CD4+ T cells from peripheral blood mononuclear cells, taken after pregnancy. The source is a female donor in good health, enrolled as a control in a pregnancy study.

The chain couples TRBV5-1 to TRBJ2-3, with 12 positions matching TRBD2. The CDR3 runs 18 residues. Germline trimming cut 0 bases from V and 0 bases from J; bases unmatched to any gene: 5. The germline gives CDR1 SGHRS, CDR2 YFSETQ. The CDR3 spells CASSLGLAGAISTDTQYF. The CDR3 bases are TGCGCCAGCAGCTTGGGACTAGCGGGGGCTATTAGCACAGATACGCAGTATTTT.

The V and J genes are TRBV6-4 and TRBJ2-1; 7 positions match TRBD2. V was pared by 0 bases and J by 2 bases, with 4 bases of the junction left unmatched. CDR1 MRHNA and CDR2 SNTAGT come from the germline V gene. This CDR3 is built from 16 residues. CDR3 region: CASSDSWTRTYNEQFF. The CDR3 DNA follows: TGTGCCAGCAGTGACTCCTGGACTAGAACCTACAATGAGCAGTTCTTC.

Here the CDR3 reads CASMSGGTDTQYF. CDR3 sequence (DNA): TGTGCCAGCATGAGCGGGGGCACAGATACGCAGTATTTT. The chain has TRBV6-5 and TRBJ2-3, with 7 bases aligning to TRBD2. V gave up 7 bases and J gave up 1 base; unmatched junction bases: 2. Germline V lookup: CDR1 MNHEY, CDR2 SVGAGI. CDR3 length equals 13 residues.

V usage is TRBV4-1 and J usage is TRBJ1-2; unclear D gene. Trimming removed 0 bases at V and 5 bases at J, with 4 bases between. CDR3 length: 12 amino acids. CDR1 and CDR2 from the germline V gene are MGHRA and YSYEKL. The CDR3 sequence is CASSQDQYGYTF. Here the CDR3 DNA reads TGCGCCAGCAGCCAAGACCAGTATGGCTACACCTTC.

J is TRBJ2-3 and V is TRBV5-5, with D perhaps TRBD2 (5 bases). In germline, CDR1 is SGHKS, CDR2 YYEKEE (reference sequence). The CDR3 length is 14 residues. The ends were cut back, 0 bases at V and 2 bases at J, with 7 bases in the middle. CDR3 sequence (DNA): TGTGCCAGCAGCTTGGCGGGATACACAGATACGCAGTATTTT. This encodes CASSLAGYTDTQYF.

The chain is built from TRBV5-4 and TRBJ1-1; maybe TRBD1 (6 bases). Germline V gene lookup returns CDR1 SGHNT and CDR2 YYREEE (reference sequence). The CDR3 runs to 15 residues. Deletions cut 4 bases from V and 0 bases from J, with 13 bases between. The DNA for the CDR3 is TGTGCCAGCAGCCTAGGGACAAGGTTGAACACTGAAGCTTTCTTT. This gives the protein CASSLGTRLNTEAFF.

The chain couples TRBV5-4 to TRBJ2-5; 10 bases align to TRBD1. The CDR3 has 18 amino acids. With 3 bases clipped from V and 4 bases from J, the junction kept 15 bases outside the gene matches. Germline loops: CDR1 SGHNT, CDR2 YYREEE (reference sequence). The CDR3 spells CASSYARTGGGYGETQYF. Here the CDR3 DNA reads TGTGCCAGCAGCTACGCCCGGACAGGGGGAGGGTACGGAGAGACCCAGTACTTC. The variable domain in full, completed from reference TRBV5-4 and TRBJ2-5, reads ETGVTQSPTHLIKTRGQQVTLRCSSQSGHNTVSWYQQALGQGPQFIFQYYREEENGRGNFPPRFSGLQFPNYSSELNVNALELDDSALYLCASSYARTGGGYGETQYFGPGTRLLVL.

The sample holds a few counts of this clone. This chain connects TRBV19 to TRBJ2-1; a possible D gene is TRBD2 (5 bases). This CDR3 region has 15 residues. Germline V lookup: CDR1 LNHDA, CDR2 SQIVND (reference sequence). The germline V and J ends were trimmed by 3 bases and 4 bases, with 13 bases remaining between them. The chain's CDR3 is CASSIQRTQYNEQFF. CDR3 coding DNA: TGTGCCAGTAGTATCCAGCGGACCCAATACAATGAGCAGTTCTTC.

This chain connects TRBV11-2 to TRBJ2-5; 8 bases are shared with TRBD2. The CDR3 length is 16 residues. With 0 bases clipped from V and 6 bases from J, the junction kept 9 bases outside the gene matches. Germline assignment: CDR1 SGHAT and CDR2 FQNNGV. CDR3 nucleotides: TGTGCCAGCAGCTTAGAGGGGAGCGGGGGCTTGAAGACCCAGTACTTC. As protein: CASSLEGSGGLKTQYF.

The rearrangement links TRBV28 to TRBJ1-2, with 11 bases matching TRBD1. V shed 4 bases and J 4 bases; nucleotides not matched to a gene: 8. There are 16 residues in the CDR3. The germline CDR1 and CDR2 sequences are MDHEN and SYDVKM. The CDR3 sequence is CASSSHSGTGGYGYTF. The CDR3 DNA sequence: TGTGCCAGCAGTTCCCACTCGGGGACAGGGGGCTATGGCTACACCTTC.

The genes are TRBV7-2 and TRBJ1-5; maybe TRBD1 (6 bases). The V gene's germline CDR1 is SGHTA and CDR2 FQGNSA. V was clipped by 5 bases and J by 7 bases, with 21 bases between them. The CDR3 has 16 residues. CDR3 sequence: CASSPRGRGLGQPQHF. CDR3 DNA: TGTGCCAGCAGCCCCAGGGGCAGGGGCCTGGGGCAGCCCCAGCATTTT.

V and J are TRBV25-1 and TRBJ2-1, with no clear D. Germline-derived CDR1 and CDR2 are MGHDK and SYGVNS. The V gene lost 6 bases and the J gene lost 2 bases, with 11 bases spanning the gap. This CDR3 has 14 residues. CDR3 sequence reads: CASSDLLTYNEQFF. The CDR3 DNA follows: TGTGCCAGCAGCGACTTACTAACCTACAATGAGCAGTTCTTC.

As regards this clone: Mismatch with germline at one junction end may stem from a read error. The genes are TRBV4-1 and TRBJ1-4; the D is unclear. This CDR3 is 13 amino acids long. The germline V gene has CDR1 MGHRA and CDR2 YSYEKL. The CDR3 nucleotides are TGCGCCAGCAGCCAAGATCATGGCAGCCCGGAGGTCTTT. Protein sequence: CASSQDHGSPEVF.

In this sample, this clone turned up a few times. This sequence joins TRBV7-8 and TRBJ1-5, with D hard to call. The V end was cut by 5 bases, the J end by 2 bases, with 16 bases between. The V gene's germline CDR1 is SGHVS and CDR2 FQNEAQ. The CDR3 is made up of 16 amino acids. The CDR3 reads CASSRRGVRGNQPQHF. For the CDR3, the DNA is TGTGCCAGCAGCCGACGCGGGGTTCGGGGCAATCAGCCCCAGCATTTT.